This T cell receptor (beta chain) was sequenced during a study of T cells in Graves' hyperthyroidism and ophthalmopathy. For the study at large: Before treatment of any kind, peripheral blood was taken at initial diagnosis.

Overall study findings and caveats: Ophthalmopathy was distinguished from stable hyperthyroidism by 13 V-J signatures. Blood shared most expanded thyroid clonotypes above 0.001.

Researchers barred patients who had uncontrolled infection, other autoimmune disease, pregnancy or lactation. TCR beta CDR3 sequences were amplified from RNA transcripts. An initial round of RT-PCR targeting the TCR CDR3 relied on the HTBI primer set. One entry per CDR3 protein, called by TCRdb with MiXCR from the multiplex PCR reads. This sample carries fewer than 250,000 distinct CDR3 sequences, 24% of them seen once, and the ten largest clones take approximately 35%. In the case of this clonotype: Its antigen is unknown.

CDR3 length: 16 amino acids. V was shortened by 8 bases and J by 4 bases, with 23 bases between the two germline ends. Germline V CDR1 and CDR2: MNHNS, SASEGT. This chain connects TRBV6-1 to TRBJ1-1; tentatively, D is TRBD1 (6 bases). The receptor comes from a woman between 35 and 50 years old with Graves' ophthalmopathy. The specimen was blood. CDR3 nucleotide sequence: TGTGCCAGCTCACCCCTTGGTGAGGGGGAAGGCACTGAAGCTTTCTTT. As protein: CASSPLGEGEGTEAFF.